This T cell receptor beta chain was found in a study of cytotoxic CD8 clonotypes in ibrutinib-treated CLL. Generated by immunoSEQ multiplex PCR, the TCRdb table keeps only in-frame clones and is missing some. The data show around 310,000 clones, with about 80% seen just once and 6.5% to 8.5% held by the top ten. This CDR3 comprises 13 residues. The junction had 6 bases not matched to a gene; V was cut back by 5 bases and J by 5 bases. Germline CDR1 reads SQVTM; CDR2 reads ANQGSEA. V and J are TRBV29-1 and TRBJ2-5; 9 positions match TRBD2. The receptor comes from a human donor with chronic lymphocytic leukemia. The sequences come from PBMCs, collected before ibrutinib treatment. This chain's CDR3 is CSVSSGMGETQYF. The CDR3 nucleotides read TGCAGCGTTTCTAGCGGGATGGGGGAGACCCAGTACTTC.